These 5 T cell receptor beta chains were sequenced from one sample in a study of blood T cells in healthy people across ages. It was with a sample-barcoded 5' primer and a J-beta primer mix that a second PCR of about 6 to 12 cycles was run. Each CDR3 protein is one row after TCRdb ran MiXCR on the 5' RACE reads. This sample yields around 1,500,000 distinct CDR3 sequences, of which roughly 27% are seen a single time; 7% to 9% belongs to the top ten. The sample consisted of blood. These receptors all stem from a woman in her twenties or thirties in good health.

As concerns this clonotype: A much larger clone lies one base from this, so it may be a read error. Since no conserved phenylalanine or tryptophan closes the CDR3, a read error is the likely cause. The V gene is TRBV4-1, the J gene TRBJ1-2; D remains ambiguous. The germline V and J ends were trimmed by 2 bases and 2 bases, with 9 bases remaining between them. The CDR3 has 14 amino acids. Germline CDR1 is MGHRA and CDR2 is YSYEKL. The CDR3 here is CASSQYSENYGYTV. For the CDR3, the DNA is TGCGCCAGCAGCCAATATTCCGAGAACTATGGCTACACCGTC.

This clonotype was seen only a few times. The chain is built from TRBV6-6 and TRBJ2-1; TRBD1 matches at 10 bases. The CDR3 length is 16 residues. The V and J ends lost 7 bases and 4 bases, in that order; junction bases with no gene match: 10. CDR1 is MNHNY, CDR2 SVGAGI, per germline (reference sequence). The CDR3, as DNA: TGTGCCAGCATCAAAAGCGGGACAGGGGCTTACAATGAGCAGTTCTTC. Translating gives CASIKSGTGAYNEQFF.

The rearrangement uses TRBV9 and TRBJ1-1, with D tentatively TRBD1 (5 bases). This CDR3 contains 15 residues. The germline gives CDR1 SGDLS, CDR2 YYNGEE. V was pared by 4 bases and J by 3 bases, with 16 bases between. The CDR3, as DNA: TGTGCCAGCAGCCCGATGACGGGGCCGGACACTGAAGCTTTCTTT. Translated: CASSPMTGPDTEAFF. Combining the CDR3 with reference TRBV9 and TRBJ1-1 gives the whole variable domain DSGVTQTPKHLITATGQRVTLRCSPRSGDLSVYWYQQSLDQGLQFLIQYYNGEERAKGNILERFSAQQFPDLHSELNLSSLELGDSALYFCASSPMTGPDTEAFFGQGTRLTVV.

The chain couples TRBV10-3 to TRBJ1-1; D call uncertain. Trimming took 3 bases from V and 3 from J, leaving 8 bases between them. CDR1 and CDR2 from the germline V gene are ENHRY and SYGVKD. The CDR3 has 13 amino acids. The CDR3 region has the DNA TGTGCCATCAGTGAATGGGGAGACACTGAAGCTTTCTTT. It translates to CAISEWGDTEAFF.

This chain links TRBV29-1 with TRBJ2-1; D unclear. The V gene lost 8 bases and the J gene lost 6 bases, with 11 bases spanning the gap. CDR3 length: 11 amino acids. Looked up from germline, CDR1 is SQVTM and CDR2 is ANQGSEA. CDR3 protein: CSPRVGNEQFF. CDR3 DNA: TGCAGCCCAAGAGTTGGCAATGAGCAGTTCTTC.